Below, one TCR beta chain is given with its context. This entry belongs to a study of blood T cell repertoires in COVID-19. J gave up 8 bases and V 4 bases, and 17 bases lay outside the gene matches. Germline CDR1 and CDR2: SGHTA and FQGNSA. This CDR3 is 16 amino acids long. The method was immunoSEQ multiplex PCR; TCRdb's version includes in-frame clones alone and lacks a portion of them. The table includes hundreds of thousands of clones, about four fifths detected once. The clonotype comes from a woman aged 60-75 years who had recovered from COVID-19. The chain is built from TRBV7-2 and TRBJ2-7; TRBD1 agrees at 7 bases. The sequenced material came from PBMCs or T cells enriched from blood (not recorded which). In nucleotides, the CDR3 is TGTGCCAGCAGCTCCAGGGGCGACAGGGTAGGTTCCAAGCAGTACTTC. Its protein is CASSSRGDRVGSKQYF.